This TCR beta chain was profiled in a study of regulatory T cells in long-lasting Graves disease. The study, taken as a whole, reports: The sample size was small, and this may have reduced accuracy. Persistent cases of Graves' showed reduced TCR diversity relative to newly diagnosed patients. The work looked only at peripheral blood and did not look at thyroid tissue. TRBV28, TRBJ1-2 and TRBJ2-5 were favored in persistent disease.

The time point was: persistent/refractory GD, antithyroid drugs over 5 years with positive TRAb. RNA from PBMCs was the source of the TCR library. Building the TCR beta libraries relied on iRepertoire HTBI primers, and CDR3 regions underwent Arm-PCR. Using its own MiXCR run on the multiplex PCR reads, TCRdb lists one record per CDR3 protein. The table lists under 450,000 distinct CDR3 sequences, about a quarter of them singletons. Concerning this clonotype: Its antigen is not known.

Germline V gives CDR1 LNHDA, CDR2 SQIVND (reference sequence). CDR3 size: 14 residues. Trimming stripped 2 bases from V and 3 bases from J, with 11 bases between. The specimen comprised peripheral blood mononuclear cells (PBMCs), sampled when the disease was refractory, from a patient treated with antithyroid drugs. The clonotype comes from a female donor with Graves disease. This rearrangement joins TRBV19 to TRBJ2-7; TRBD1 is a possible D gene (6 bases). The CDR3 is CASSIPGDHYEQYF. The CDR3 DNA reads TGTGCCAGTAGTATACCAGGGGATCACTACGAGCAGTACTTC.